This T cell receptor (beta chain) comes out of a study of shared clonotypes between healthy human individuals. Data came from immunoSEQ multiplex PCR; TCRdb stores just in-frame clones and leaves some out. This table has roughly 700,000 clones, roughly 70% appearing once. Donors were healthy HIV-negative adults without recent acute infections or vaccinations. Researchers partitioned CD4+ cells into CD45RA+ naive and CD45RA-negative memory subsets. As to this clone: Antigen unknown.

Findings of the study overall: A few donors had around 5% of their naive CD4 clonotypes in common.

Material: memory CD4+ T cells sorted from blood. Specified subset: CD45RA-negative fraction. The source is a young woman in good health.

CDR3 sequence (DNA): TGTGCCACCTCTTATTCCGGCACAGATACGCAGTATTTT. Encoded protein: CATSYSGTDTQYF. This chain joins TRBV10-3 and TRBJ2-3; D unresolved. This CDR3 has 13 residues. Trimming shortened V by 10 bases and J by 1 base, and 12 bases separated the two germline ends. Per the germline V gene, CDR1 is ENHRY and CDR2 is SYGVKD.